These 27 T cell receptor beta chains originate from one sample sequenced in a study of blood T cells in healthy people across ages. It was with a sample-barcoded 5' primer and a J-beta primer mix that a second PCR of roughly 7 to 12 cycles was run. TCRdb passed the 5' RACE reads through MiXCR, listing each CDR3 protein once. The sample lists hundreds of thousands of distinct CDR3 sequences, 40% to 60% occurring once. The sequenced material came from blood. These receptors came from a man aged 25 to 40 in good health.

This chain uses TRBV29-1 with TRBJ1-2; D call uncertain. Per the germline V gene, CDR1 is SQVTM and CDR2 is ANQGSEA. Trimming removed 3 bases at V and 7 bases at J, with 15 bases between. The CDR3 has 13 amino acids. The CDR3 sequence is CSVDPGSGRGYTF. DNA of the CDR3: TGCAGCGTTGACCCGGGGAGCGGGCGTGGCTACACCTTC.

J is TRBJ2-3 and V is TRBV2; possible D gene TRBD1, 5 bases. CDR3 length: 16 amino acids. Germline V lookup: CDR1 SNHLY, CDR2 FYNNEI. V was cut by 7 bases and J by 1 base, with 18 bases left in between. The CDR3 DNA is TGTGCCAGCATCGACATGACGTGGGGCCGCACAGATACGCAGTATTTT. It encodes CASIDMTWGRTDTQYF. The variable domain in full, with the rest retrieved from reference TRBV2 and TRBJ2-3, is EPEVTQTPSHQVTQMGQEVILRCVPISNHLYFYWYRQILGQKVEFLVSFYNNEISEKSEIFDDQFSVERPDGSNFTLKIRSTKLEDSAMYFCASIDMTWGRTDTQYFGPGTRLTVL.

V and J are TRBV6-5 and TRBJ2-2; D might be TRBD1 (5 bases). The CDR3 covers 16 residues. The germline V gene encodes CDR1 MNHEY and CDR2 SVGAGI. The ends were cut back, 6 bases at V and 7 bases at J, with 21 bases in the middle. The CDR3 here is CASSRRQGSIGGELFF. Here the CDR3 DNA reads TGTGCCAGCAGCCGCAGGCAGGGTAGTATTGGCGGGGAGCTGTTTTTT.

The CDR3 spells CASSATTSGPDTQYF. The CDR3 nucleotides read TGTGCCAGCAGCGCGACGACTAGCGGACCGGATACGCAGTATTTT. V usage is TRBV7-2 and J usage is TRBJ2-3; 9 bases fit TRBD2. CDR1 is SGHTA, CDR2 FQGNSA, per germline. With V trimmed by 5 bases and J by 6 bases, 9 bases remained unmatched. The CDR3 is made up of 15 amino acids.

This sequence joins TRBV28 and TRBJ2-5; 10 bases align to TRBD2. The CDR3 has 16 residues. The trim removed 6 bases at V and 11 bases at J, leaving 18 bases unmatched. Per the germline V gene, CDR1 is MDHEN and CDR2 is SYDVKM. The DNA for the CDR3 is TGTGCCAGCAGCAATGGACTAGCGGTGTCCTACAATGAGCAGTACTTC. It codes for CASSNGLAVSYNEQYF.

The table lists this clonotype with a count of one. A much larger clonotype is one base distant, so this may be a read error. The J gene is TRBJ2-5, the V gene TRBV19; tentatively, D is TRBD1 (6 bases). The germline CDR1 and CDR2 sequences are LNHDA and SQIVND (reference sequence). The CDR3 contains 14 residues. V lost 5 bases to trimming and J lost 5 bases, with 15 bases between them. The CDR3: CASSSRGGRETQYF. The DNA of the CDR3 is TGTGCCAGTAGTTCCAGAGGGGGACGGGAGACCCAGTACTTC.

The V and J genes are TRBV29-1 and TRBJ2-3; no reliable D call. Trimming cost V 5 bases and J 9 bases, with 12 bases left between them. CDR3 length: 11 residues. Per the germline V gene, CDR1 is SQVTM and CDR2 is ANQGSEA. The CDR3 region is CSVRQELTQYF. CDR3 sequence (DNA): TGCAGCGTTAGGCAGGAGTTAACGCAGTATTTT.

CDR3 coding DNA: TGTGCCAGCAGTTACGAAGGGAGGCCATACAATGAGCAGTTCTTC. It specifies CASSYEGRPYNEQFF. The V call is TRBV6-2 or TRBV6-3, the J call TRBJ2-1, with D possibly being TRBD2 (6 bases). Trimming removed 2 bases from V and 4 bases from J, with 12 bases in between. The CDR3 is made up of 15 amino acids. CDR1 MNHEY and CDR2 SVGEGT come from the germline V gene.

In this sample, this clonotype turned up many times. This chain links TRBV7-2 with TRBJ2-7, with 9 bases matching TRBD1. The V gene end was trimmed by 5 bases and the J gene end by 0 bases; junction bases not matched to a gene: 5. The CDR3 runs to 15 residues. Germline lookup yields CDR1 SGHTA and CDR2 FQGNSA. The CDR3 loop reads CASSEGTGSSYEQYF. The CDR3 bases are TGTGCCAGCAGCGAGGGGACAGGGAGCTCCTACGAGCAGTACTTC.

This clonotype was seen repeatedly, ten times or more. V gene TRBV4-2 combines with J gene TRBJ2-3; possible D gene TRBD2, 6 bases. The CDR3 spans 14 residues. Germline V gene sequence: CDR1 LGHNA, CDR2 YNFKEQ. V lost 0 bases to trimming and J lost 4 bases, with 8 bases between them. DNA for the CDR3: TGTGCCAGCAGCCAAGATCGCGGGGCAGATACGCAGTATTTT. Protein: CASSQDRGADTQYF.

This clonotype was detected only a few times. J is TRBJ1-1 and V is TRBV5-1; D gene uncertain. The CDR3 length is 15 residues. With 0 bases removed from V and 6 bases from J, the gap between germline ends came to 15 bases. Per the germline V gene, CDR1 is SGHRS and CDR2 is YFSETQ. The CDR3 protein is CASSLEAGFYAEAFF. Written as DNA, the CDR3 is TGCGCCAGCAGCTTGGAGGCAGGCTTCTACGCTGAAGCTTTCTTT.

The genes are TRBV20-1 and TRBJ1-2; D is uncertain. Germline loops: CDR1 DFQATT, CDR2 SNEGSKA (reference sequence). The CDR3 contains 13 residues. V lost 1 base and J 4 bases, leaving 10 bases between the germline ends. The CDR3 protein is CSARVKRSYGYTF. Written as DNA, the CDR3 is TGCAGTGCTAGAGTAAAGAGAAGCTATGGCTACACCTTC.

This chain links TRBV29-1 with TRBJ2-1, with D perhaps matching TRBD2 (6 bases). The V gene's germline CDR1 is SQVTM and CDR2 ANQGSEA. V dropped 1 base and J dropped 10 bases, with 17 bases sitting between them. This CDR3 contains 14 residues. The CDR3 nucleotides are TGCAGCGTTGAAGCTCCGGGACTGATGTACGAGCAGTTCTTC. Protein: CSVEAPGLMYEQFF.

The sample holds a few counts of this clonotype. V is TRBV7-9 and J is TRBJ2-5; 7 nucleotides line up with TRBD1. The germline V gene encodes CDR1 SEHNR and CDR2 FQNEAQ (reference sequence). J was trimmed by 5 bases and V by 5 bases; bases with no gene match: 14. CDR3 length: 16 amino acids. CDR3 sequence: CASSLPTTGFRETQYF. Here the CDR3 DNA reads TGTGCCAGCAGCCTGCCCACGACAGGGTTCCGGGAGACCCAGTACTTC.

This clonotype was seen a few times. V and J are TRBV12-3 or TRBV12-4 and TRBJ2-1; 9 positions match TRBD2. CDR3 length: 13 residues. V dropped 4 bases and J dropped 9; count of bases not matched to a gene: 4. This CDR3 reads CASSSSSGAEQFF. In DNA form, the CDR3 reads TGTGCCAGCAGTTCCTCTAGCGGGGCTGAGCAGTTCTTC.

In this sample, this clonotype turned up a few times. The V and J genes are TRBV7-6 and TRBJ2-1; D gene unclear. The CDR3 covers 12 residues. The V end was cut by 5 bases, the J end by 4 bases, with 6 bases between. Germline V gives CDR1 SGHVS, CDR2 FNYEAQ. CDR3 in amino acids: CASSPVYNEQFF. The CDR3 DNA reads TGTGCCAGCAGCCCGGTTTACAATGAGCAGTTCTTC.

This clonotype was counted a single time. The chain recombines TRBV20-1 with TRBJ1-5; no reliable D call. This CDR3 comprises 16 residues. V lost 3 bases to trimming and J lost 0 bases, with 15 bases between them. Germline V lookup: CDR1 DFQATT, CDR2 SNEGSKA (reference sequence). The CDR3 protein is CSASWGQLTSNQPQHF. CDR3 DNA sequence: TGCAGTGCTAGCTGGGGTCAGCTTACTAGCAATCAGCCCCAGCATTTT.

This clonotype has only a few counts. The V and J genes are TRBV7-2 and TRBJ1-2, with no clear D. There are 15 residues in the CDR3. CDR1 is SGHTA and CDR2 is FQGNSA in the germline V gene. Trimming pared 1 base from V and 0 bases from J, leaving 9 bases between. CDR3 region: CASSLVAGSNYGYTF. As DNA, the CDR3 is TGTGCCAGCAGCTTAGTAGCAGGATCTAACTATGGCTACACCTTC. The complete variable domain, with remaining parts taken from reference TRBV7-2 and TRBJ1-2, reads GAGVSQSPSNKVTEKGKDVELRCDPISGHTALYWYRQSLGQGLEFLIYFQGNSAPDKSGLPSDRFSAERTGGSVSTLTIQRTQQEDSAVYLCASSLVAGSNYGYTFGSGTRLTVV.

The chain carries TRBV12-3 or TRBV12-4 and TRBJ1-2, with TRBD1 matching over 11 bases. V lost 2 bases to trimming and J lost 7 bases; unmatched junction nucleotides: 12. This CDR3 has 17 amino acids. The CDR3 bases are TGTGCCAGCAGTTTAATTCTAGGACAGGGGGCTAGTATTGGCTACACCTTC. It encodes CASSLILGQGASIGYTF.

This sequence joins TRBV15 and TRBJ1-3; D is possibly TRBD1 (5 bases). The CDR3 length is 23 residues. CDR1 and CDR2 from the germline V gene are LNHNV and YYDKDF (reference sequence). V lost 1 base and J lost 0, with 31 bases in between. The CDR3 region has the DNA TGTGCCACCAGCAGAGGTCTTCTTATCGGGGACCCACGGTTTCTCGACTCTGGAAACACCATATATTTT. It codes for CATSRGLLIGDPRFLDSGNTIYF.

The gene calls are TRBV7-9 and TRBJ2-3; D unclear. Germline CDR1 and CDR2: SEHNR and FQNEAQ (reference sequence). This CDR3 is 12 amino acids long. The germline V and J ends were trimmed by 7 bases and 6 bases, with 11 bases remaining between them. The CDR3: CASIPEWDTQYF. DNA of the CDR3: TGTGCCAGCATCCCTGAGTGGGATACGCAGTATTTT. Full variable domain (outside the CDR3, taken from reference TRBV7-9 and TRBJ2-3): DTGVSQNPRHKITKRGQNVTFRCDPISEHNRLYWYRQTLGQGPEFLTYFQNEAQLEKSRLLSDRFSAERPKGSFSTLEIQRTEQGDSAMYLCASIPEWDTQYFGPGTRLTVL.

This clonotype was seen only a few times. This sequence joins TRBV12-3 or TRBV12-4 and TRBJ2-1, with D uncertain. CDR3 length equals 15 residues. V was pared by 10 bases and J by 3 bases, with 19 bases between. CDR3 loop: CAMSSPADDYNEQFF. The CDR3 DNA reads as TGTGCCATGAGCTCACCCGCAGATGACTACAATGAGCAGTTCTTC.

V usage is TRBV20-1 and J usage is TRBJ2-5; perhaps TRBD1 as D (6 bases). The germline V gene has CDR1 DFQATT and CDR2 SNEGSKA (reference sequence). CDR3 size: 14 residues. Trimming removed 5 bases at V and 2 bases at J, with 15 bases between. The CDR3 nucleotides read TGCAGTGCTGGGATGACAGGAAAACAAGAGACCCAGTACTTC. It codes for CSAGMTGKQETQYF.

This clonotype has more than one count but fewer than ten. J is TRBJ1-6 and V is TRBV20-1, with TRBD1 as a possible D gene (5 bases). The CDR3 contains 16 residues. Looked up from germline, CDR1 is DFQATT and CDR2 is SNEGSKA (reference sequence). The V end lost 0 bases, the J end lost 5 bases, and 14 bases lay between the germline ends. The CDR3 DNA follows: TGCAGTGCTAGAGATCGAACCGGGGCCGATAATTCACCCCTCCACTTT. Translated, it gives CSARDRTGADNSPLHF.

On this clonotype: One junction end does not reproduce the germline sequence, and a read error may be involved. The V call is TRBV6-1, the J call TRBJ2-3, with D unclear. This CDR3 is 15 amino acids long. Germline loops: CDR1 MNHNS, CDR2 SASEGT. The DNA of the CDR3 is TGTGCCAGCAGGGAAGGATCCGCCCTCGGGGATACGCAGTATTTT. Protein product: CASREGSALGDTQYF.

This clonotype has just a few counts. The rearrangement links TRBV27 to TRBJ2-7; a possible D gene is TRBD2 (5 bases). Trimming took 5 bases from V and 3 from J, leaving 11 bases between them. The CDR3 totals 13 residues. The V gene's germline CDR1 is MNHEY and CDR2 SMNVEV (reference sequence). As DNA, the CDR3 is TGTGCCAGCAGTGAGGGTGGGCTCTACGAGCAGTACTTC. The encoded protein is CASSEGGLYEQYF.

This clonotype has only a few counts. The CDR3 bases are TGTGCCAGCAGCCCTGAACAGTATAACTATGGCTACACCTTC. This translates into CASSPEQYNYGYTF. The chain combines TRBV7-9 with TRBJ1-2; D unclear. Per the germline V gene, CDR1 is SEHNR and CDR2 is FQNEAQ (reference sequence). Trimming left V 5 bases short and J 1 base short, with 11 bases between. The CDR3 has 14 amino acids.